Listed below are T cell receptor beta chains from one sample, sequenced in a study of T-cell reconstitution after alpha-beta-depleted transplantation in children. One entry per CDR3 protein, called by TCRdb with MiXCR from the PCR reads. The data hold around 60,000 distinct CDR3 sequences, with roughly 46% observed a single time. The sequencing used PBMCs, mostly from graft donor cells, collected 360 days after TCRalphabeta/CD19-depleted stem cell transplant. The receptors come from a male patient between 5 and 17 years old who had a stem cell transplant for acute lymphoblastic leukemia, so the T cells may come from the graft donor. CDR3s include the opening cysteine and the closing phenylalanine or tryptophan. Part of the rows lack a size; the others show once, few, many or a class for expanded clones.

CASSWRGGGSNQPQHF	TRBV7-2	.	TRBJ1-5
CASSIRQARYNEQFF	TRBV11-3	few	TRBJ2-1
CASSLGRGNTGELFF	TRBV7-3	.	TRBJ2-2
CASSPLTDYEQYF	TRBV18	few	TRBJ2-7
CASSLNSGGATDTQYF	TRBV12-3/TRBV12-4	.	TRBJ2-3
CSVEDTGQGATEAFF	TRBV29-1	few	TRBJ1-1
CATSPGENYGYTF	TRBV15	few	TRBJ1-2
CASSYRQGYSYEQYF	TRBV12-3/TRBV12-4	few	TRBJ2-7
CASLGGQGYEQYF	TRBV28	.	TRBJ2-7
CASSSTGMNTGELFF	TRBV11-2	.	TRBJ2-2
CAIRGGQNEQFF	TRBV10-3	.	TRBJ2-1
CASSPTVQSGAQHF	TRBV7-2	.	TRBJ1-5
CSARGPNTDTQYF	TRBV20-1	.	TRBJ2-3
CSVEDGGGGWVNEQFF	TRBV29-1	.	TRBJ2-1
CASSRGLADSYNEQFF	TRBV5-1	.	TRBJ2-1
CASSSGLAVIIKETQYF	TRBV7-8	.	TRBJ2-5
CASSYSGGQGARKYF	TRBV6-5	.	TRBJ2-3
CASSLKGAYEQYF	TRBV7-2	.	TRBJ2-7
CAISNDLGQPQHF	TRBV10-3	.	TRBJ1-5
CASSQLDRVQETQYF	TRBV4-3	few	TRBJ2-5
CASSLTTGPYEQYF	TRBV5-1	.	TRBJ2-7
CSARKRDYDTGELFF	TRBV20-1	.	TRBJ2-2
CASRDLLGTTDTQYF	TRBV27	.	TRBJ2-3
CAISAIAYTYEQYF	TRBV10-3	.	TRBJ2-7
CASSFGLVQDTQYF	TRBV28	few	TRBJ2-3
CSAARDFEETQYF	TRBV20-1	.	TRBJ2-5
CASPGLAGVNEQFF	TRBV7-9	.	TRBJ2-1
CATNFAGRTYNEQFF	TRBV15	.	TRBJ2-1
CASSQAGGSAGELFF	TRBV4-3	few	TRBJ2-2
CASSLRVAGVGFSSYEQYF	TRBV11-2	.	TRBJ2-7
CSVERGNRYEQYF	TRBV29-1	few	TRBJ2-7
CASSLYSSPARNEQFF	TRBV5-1	few	TRBJ2-1
CASNSRGGPNEQFF	TRBV27	.	TRBJ2-1
CASSYSPGWTEAFF	TRBV6-5	.	TRBJ1-1
CASSPLTGNTGELFF	TRBV28	.	TRBJ2-2
CASSQFVRVGQSSGANVLTF	TRBV4-3	.	TRBJ2-6
CASSLTTGGEQYF	TRBV9	.	TRBJ2-7
CASSNSVSGGSEQYF	TRBV27	.	TRBJ2-7
CSARPPAASGYNEQFF	TRBV20-1	.	TRBJ2-1
CASREGWWSSYNEQFF	TRBV7-9	.	TRBJ2-1
CSVEIAGQTYEQYF	TRBV29-1	.	TRBJ2-7
CATSRDPSVYEQYF	TRBV15	few	TRBJ2-7